This T cell receptor beta chain was profiled in a study of tumor and adjacent non-tumor tissue in lung cancer. No cell sorting was done before RNA was extracted from the tissue. Distant lung tissue was collected more than 3 cm away from the tumor edge. V was shortened by 6 bases and J by 10 bases, with 21 bases between the two germline ends. In germline, CDR1 is SGHAT, CDR2 FQNNGV. CDR3 length equals 14 residues. The library came from three nested PCR rounds adapted from ARM-PCR protocols. TCRdb analysed the multiplex PCR reads with MiXCR anew, one entry per CDR3 protein. The repertoire has about 86,000 distinct CDR3 sequences, 65% to 80% of them found once; the top ten carry roughly 22%. Points on this clonotype: It is likely a read error, because the conserved phenylalanine at the end of the CDR3 is missing.

The gene calls are TRBV11-2 and TRBJ1-1, with a possible D match to TRBD1 (5 bases). This clonotype was obtained from a woman aged 50 to 60 with non-small cell lung cancer. The source material was distant non-tumor lung tissue. The CDR3 DNA sequence: TGTGCCAGCAGTTTCCTCCCCCAGGGAACCGGAGCTTTCTTG. This gives the protein CASSFLPQGTGAFL.